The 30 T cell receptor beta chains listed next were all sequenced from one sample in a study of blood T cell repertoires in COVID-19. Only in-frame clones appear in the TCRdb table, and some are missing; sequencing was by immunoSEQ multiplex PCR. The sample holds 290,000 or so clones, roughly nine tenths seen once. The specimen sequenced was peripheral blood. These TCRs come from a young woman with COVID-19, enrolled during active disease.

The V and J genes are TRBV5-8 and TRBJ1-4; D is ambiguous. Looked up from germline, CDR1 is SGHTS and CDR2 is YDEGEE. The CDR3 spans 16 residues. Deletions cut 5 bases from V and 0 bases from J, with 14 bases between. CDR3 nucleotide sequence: TGTGCCAGCAGTAACCCGCCGGGTACAACTAATGAAAAACTGTTTTTT. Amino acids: CASSNPPGTTNEKLFF.

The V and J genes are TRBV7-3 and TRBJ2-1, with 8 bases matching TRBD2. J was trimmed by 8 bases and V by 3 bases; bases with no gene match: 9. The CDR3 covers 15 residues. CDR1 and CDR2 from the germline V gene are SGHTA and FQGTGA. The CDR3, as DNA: TGTGCCAGCAGCTTTTCCCGGGAGGGGTATCATGAGCAGTTCTTC. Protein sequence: CASSFSREGYHEQFF.

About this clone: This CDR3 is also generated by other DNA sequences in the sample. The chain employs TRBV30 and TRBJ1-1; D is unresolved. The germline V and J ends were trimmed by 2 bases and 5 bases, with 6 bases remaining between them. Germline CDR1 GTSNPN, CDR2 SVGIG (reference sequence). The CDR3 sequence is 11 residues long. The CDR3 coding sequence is TGTGCCTGGAGTAGAGGAACTGAAGCTTTCTTT. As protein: CAWSRGTEAFF.

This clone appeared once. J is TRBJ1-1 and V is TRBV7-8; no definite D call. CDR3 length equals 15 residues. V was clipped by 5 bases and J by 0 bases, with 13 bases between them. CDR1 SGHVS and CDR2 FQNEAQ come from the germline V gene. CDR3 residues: CASSPDGNLNTEAFF. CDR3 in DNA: TGTGCCAGCAGCCCAGACGGGAACTTGAACACTGAAGCTTTCTTT.

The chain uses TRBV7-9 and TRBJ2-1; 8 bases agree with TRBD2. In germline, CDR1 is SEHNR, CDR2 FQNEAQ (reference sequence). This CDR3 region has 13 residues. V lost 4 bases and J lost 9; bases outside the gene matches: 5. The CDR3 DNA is TGTGCCAGCAGCTCCCCCCTAGCGGGTGAGCAGTTCTTC. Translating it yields CASSSPLAGEQFF.

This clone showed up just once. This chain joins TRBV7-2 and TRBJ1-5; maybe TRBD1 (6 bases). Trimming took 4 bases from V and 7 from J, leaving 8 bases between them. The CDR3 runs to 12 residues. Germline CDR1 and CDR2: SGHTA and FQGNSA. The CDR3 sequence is CASSSGGQPQHF. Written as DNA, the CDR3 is TGTGCCAGCAGCTCTGGGGGCCAGCCCCAGCATTTT.

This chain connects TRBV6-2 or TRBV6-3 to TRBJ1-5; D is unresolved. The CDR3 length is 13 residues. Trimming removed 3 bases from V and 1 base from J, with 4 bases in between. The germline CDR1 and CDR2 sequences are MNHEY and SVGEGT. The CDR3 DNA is TGTGCCAGCAGTTATGGCAGCAATCAGCCCCAGCATTTT. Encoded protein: CASSYGSNQPQHF.

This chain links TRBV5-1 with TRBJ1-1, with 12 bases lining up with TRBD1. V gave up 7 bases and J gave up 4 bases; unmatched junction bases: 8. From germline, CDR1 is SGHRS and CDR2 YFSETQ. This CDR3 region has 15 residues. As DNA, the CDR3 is TGCGCCAGCTTCGGGACAGGGGGCGCGGGCACTGAAGCTTTCTTT. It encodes CASFGTGGAGTEAFF. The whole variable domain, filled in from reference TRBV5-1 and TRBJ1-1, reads KAGVTQTPRYLIKTRGQQVTLSCSPISGHRSVSWYQQTPGQGLQFLFEYFSETQRNKGNFPGRFSGRQFSNSRSEMNVSTLELGDSALYLCASFGTGGAGTEAFFGQGTRLTVV.

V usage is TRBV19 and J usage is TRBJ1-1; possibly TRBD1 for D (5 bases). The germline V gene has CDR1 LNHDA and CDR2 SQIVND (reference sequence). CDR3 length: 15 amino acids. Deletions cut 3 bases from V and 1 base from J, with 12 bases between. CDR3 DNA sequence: TGTGCCAGTAGTATCCCTACCACAGGGAACACTGAAGCTTTCTTT. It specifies CASSIPTTGNTEAFF. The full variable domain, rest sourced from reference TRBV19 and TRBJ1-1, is DGGITQSPKYLFRKEGQNVTLSCEQNLNHDAMYWYRQDPGQGLRLIYYSQIVNDFQKGDIAEGYSVSREKKESFPLTVTSAQKNPTAFYLCASSIPTTGNTEAFFGQGTRLTVV.

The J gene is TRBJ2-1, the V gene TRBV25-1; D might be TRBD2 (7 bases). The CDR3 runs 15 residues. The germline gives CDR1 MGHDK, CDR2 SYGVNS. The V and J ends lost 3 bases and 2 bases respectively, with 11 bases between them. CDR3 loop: CASSEDSGAYNEQFF. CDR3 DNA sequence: TGTGCCAGCAGTGAGGACAGCGGGGCCTACAATGAGCAGTTCTTC.

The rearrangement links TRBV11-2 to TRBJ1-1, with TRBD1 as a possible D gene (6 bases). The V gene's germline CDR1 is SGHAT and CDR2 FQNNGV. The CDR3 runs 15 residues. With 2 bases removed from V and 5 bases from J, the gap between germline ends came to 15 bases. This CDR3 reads CASSLQGLAGTEAFF. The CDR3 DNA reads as TGTGCCAGCAGCTTACAGGGGTTAGCGGGAACTGAAGCTTTCTTT.

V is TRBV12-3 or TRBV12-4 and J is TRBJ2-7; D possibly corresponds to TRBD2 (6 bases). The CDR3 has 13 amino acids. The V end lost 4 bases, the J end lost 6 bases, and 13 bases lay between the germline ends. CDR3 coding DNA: TGTGCCAGCAGTTACGGGAGTTCGGGCGAGCAGTACTTC. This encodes CASSYGSSGEQYF.

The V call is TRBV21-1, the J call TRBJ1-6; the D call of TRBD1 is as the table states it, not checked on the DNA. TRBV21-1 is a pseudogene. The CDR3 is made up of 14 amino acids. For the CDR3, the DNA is TGTGCCAGCAGCAAAGGGGCCACTCCCGACGTCCTCCACTTT. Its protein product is CASSKGATPDVLHF.

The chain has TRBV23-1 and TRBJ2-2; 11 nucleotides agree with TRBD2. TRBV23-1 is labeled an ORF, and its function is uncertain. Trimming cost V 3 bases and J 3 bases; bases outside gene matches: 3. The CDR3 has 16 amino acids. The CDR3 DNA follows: TGCGCCAGCAGTCAGGCACTAGCGGGAGACACCGGGGAGCTGTTTTTT. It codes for CASSQALAGDTGELFF.

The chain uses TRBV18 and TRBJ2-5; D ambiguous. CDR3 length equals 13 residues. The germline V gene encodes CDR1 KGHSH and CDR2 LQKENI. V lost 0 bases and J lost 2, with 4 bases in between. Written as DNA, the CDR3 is TGTGCCAGCTCACCACCCAGTCAAGAGACCCAGTACTTC. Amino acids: CASSPPSQETQYF.

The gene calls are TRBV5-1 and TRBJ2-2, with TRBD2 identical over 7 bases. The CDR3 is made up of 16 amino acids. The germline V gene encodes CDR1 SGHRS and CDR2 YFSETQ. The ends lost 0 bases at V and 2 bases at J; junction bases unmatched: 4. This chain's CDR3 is CASSLAASGNTGELFF. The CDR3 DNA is TGCGCCAGCAGCTTGGCGGCTAGCGGAAACACCGGGGAGCTGTTTTTT.

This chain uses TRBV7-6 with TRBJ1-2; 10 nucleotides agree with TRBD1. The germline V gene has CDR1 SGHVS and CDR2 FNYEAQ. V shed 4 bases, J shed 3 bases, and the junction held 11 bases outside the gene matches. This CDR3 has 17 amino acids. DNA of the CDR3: TGTGCCAGCAGCTCAGGGACAGGGGTCGACTCCTACTATGGCTACACCTTC. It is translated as CASSSGTGVDSYYGYTF.

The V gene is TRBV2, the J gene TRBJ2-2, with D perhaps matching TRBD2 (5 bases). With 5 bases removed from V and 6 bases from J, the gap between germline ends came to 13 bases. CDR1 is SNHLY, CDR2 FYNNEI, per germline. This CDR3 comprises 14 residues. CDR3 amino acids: CASSIEGDAGELFF. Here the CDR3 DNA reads TGTGCCAGCAGTATAGAGGGTGACGCCGGGGAGCTGTTTTTT.

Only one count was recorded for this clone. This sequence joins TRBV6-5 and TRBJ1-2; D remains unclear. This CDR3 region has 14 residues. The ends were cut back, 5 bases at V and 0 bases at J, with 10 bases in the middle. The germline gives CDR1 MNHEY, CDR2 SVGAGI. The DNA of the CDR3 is TGTGCCAGCAGTATCCCGGAGACTAACTATGGCTACACCTTC. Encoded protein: CASSIPETNYGYTF.

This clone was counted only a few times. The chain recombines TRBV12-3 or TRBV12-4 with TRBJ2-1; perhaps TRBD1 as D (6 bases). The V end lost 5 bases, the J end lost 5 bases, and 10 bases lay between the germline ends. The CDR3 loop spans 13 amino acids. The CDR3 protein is CASSLYRDNEQFF. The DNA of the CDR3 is TGTGCCAGCAGTCTATACAGGGACAATGAGCAGTTCTTC.

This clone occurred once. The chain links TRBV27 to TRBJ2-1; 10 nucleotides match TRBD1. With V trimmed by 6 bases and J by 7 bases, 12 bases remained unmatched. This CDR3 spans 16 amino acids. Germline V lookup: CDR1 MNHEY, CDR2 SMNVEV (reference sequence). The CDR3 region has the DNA TGTGCCAGCAGCCCCCCCGGACAGGGGGTTAGGAATGAGCAGTTCTTC. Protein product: CASSPPGQGVRNEQFF.

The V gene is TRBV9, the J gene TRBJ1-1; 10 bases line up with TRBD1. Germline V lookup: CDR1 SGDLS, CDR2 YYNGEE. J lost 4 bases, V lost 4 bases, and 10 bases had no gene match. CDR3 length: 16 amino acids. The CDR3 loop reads CASSPRTGGGGTEAFF. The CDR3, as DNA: TGTGCCAGCAGCCCACGGACAGGGGGAGGCGGCACTGAAGCTTTCTTT.

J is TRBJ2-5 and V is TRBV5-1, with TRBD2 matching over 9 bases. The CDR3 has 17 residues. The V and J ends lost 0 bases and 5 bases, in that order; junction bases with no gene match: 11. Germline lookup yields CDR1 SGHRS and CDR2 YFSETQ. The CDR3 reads CASSLGGTSTNGETQYF. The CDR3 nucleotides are TGCGCCAGCAGCTTGGGTGGGACTAGCACAAATGGGGAGACCCAGTACTTC.

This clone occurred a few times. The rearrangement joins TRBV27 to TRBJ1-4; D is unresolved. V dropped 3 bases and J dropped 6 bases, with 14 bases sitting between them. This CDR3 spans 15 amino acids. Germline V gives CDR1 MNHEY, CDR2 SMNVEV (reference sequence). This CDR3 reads CASSFTPNSHEKLFF. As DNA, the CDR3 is TGTGCCAGCAGTTTCACACCGAACAGCCATGAAAAACTGTTTTTT.

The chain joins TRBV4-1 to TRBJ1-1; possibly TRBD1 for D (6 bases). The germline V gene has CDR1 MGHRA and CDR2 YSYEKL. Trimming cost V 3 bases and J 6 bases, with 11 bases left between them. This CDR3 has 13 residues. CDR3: CASSHTQGPEAFF. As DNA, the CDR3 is TGCGCCAGCAGCCATACTCAGGGGCCTGAAGCTTTCTTT.

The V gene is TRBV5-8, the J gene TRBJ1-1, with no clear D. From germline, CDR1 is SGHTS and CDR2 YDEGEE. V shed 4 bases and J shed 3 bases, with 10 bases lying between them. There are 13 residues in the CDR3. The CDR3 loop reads CASSRRRHTEAFF. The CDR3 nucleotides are TGTGCCAGCAGCCGGAGGAGGCACACTGAAGCTTTCTTT.

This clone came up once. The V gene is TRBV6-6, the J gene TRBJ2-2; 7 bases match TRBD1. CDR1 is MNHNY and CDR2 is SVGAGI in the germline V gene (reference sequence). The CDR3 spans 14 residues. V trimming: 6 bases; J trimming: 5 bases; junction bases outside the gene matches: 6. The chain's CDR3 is CASSTPTGTGELFF. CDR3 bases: TGTGCCAGCAGCACCCCGACAGGGACCGGGGAGCTGTTTTTT.

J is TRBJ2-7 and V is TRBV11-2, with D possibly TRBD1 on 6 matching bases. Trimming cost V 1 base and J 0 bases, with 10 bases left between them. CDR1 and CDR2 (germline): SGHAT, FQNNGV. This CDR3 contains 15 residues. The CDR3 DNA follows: TGTGCCAGCAGCTTAGCCGGACAGAGCTCCTACGAGCAGTACTTC. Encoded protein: CASSLAGQSSYEQYF.

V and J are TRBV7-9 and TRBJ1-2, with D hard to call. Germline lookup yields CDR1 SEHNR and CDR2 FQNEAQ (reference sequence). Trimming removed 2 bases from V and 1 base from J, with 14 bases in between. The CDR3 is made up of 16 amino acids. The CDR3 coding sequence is TGTGCCAGCAGCTTAAGATTCCCTGAGCTTAACTATGGCTACACCTTC. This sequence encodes CASSLRFPELNYGYTF.

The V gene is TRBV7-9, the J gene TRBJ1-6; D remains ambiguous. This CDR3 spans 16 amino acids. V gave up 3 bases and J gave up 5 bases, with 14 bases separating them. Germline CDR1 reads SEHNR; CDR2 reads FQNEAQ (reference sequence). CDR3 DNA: TGTGCCAGCAGCTTTTTGGGCAGTGGAAATAATTCACCCCTCCACTTT. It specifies CASSFLGSGNNSPLHF.